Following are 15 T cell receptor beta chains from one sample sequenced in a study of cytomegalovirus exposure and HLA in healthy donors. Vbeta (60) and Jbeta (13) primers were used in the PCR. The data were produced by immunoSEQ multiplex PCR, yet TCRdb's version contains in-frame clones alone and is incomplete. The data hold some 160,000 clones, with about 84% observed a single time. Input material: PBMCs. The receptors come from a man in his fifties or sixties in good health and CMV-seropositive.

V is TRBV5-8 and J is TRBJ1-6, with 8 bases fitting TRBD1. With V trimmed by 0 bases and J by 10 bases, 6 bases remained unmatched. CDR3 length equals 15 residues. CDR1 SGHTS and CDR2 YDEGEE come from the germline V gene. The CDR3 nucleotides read TGTGCCAGCAGCTTGGGAGACAGGGGTGGCTCACCCCTCCACTTT. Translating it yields CASSLGDRGGSPLHF.

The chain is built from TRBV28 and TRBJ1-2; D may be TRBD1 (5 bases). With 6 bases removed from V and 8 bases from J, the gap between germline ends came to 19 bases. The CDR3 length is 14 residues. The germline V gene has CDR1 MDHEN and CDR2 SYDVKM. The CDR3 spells CASRFLGGTIGYTF. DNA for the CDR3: TGTGCCAGCAGGTTCCTGGGGGGGACGATCGGCTACACCTTC.

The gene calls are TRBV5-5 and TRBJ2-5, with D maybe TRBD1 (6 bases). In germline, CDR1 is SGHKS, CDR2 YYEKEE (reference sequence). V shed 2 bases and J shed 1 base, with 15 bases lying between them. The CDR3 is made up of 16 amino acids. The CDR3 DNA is TGTGCCAGCAGCTTCCCCTCACAGGGCCTCCAAGAGACCCAGTACTTC. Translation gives CASSFPSQGLQETQYF.

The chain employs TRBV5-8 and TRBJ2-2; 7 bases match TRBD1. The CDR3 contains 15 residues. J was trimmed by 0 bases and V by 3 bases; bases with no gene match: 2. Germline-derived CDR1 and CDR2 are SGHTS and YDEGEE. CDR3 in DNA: TGTGCCAGCAGCTCGGGACAGACGAACACCGGGGAGCTGTTTTTT. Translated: CASSSGQTNTGELFF.

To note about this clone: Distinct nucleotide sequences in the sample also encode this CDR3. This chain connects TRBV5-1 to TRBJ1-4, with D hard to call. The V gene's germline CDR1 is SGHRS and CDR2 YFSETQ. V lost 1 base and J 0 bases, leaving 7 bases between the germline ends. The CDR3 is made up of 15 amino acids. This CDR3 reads CASSLRGATNEKLFF. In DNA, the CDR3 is TGCGCCAGCAGCTTGAGAGGTGCAACTAATGAAAAACTGTTTTTT.

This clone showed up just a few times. CDR3: CASSLGAGAETQYF. In nucleotides, the CDR3 is TGTGCCAGCAGCTTAGGGGCGGGGGCGGAGACCCAGTACTTC. The V gene is TRBV7-4, the J gene TRBJ2-5, with a weak D call TRBD2 (7 bases). The V gene lost 1 base and the J gene lost 5 bases, with 11 bases spanning the gap. CDR3 length equals 14 residues. Per the germline V gene, CDR1 is SGHVT and CDR2 is SQSDAQ.

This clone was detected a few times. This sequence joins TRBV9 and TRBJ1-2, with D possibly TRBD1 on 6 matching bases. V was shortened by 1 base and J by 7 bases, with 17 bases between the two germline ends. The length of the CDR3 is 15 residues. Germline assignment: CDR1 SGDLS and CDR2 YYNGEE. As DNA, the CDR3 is TGTGCCAGCAGCGTATCGGGGGAGGGGGTGCGTGGCTACACCTTC. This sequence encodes CASSVSGEGVRGYTF. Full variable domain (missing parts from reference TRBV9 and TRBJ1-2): DSGVTQTPKHLITATGQRVTLRCSPRSGDLSVYWYQQSLDQGLQFLIQYYNGEERAKGNILERFSAQQFPDLHSELNLSSLELGDSALYFCASSVSGEGVRGYTFGSGTRLTVV.

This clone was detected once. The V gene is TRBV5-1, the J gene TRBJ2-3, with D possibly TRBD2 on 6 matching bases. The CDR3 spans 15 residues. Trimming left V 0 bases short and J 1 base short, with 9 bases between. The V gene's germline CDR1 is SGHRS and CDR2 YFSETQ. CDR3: CASSLDPSGTDTQYF. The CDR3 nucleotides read TGCGCCAGCAGCTTGGACCCTAGCGGCACAGATACGCAGTATTTT.

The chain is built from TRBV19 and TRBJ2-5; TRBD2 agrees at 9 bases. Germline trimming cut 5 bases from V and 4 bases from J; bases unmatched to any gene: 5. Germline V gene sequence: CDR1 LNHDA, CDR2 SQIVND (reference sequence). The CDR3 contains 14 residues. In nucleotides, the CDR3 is TGTGCCAGTAGTTACGCGGGAGGGACAGAGACCCAGTACTTC. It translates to CASSYAGGTETQYF.

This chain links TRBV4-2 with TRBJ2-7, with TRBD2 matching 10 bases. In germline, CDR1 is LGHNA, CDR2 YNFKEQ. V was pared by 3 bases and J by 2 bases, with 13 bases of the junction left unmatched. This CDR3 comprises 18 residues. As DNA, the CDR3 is TGTGCCAGCAGCCAGACGACAGCCACTAGCGGGGTAACCTACGAGCAGTACTTC. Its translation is CASSQTTATSGVTYEQYF.

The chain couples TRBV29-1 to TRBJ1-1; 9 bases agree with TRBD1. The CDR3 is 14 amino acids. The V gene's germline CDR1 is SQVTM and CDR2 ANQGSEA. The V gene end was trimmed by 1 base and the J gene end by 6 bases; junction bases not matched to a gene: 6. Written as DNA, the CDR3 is TGCAGCGTTGAAGGGGGGACAGGGCGGGCTGAAGCTTTCTTT. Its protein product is CSVEGGTGRAEAFF. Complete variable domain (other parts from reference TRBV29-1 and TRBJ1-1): SAVISQKPSRDICQRGTSLTIQCQVDSQVTMMFWYRQQPGQSLTLIATANQGSEATYESGFVIDKFPISRPNLTFSTLTVSNMSPEDSSIYLCSVEGGTGRAEAFFGQGTRLTVV.

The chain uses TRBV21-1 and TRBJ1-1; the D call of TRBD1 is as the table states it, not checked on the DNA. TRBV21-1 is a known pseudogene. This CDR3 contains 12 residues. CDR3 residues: CASSKGRIEAFF. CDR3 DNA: TGTGCCAGCAGCAAGGGCAGGATTGAAGCTTTCTTT.

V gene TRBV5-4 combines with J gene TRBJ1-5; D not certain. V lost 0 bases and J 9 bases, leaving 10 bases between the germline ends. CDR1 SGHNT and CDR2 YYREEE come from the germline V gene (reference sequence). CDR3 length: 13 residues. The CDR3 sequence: CASSLGGSRPQHF. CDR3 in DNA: TGTGCCAGCAGCTTGGGTGGTAGCCGGCCCCAGCATTTT.

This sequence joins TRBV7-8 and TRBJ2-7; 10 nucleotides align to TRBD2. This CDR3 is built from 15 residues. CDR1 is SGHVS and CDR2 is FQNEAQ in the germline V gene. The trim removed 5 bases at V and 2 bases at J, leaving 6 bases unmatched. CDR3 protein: CASSLLAGDAYEQYF. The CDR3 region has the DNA TGTGCCAGCAGCCTTCTAGCGGGGGACGCCTACGAGCAGTACTTC.

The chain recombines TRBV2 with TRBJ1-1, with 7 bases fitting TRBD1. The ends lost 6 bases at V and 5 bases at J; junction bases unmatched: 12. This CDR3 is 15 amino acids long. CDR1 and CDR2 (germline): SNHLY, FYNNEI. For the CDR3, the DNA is TGTGCCAGCAGACGGTCAGGGGGGTTAGAGACTGAAGCTTTCTTT. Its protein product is CASRRSGGLETEAFF.